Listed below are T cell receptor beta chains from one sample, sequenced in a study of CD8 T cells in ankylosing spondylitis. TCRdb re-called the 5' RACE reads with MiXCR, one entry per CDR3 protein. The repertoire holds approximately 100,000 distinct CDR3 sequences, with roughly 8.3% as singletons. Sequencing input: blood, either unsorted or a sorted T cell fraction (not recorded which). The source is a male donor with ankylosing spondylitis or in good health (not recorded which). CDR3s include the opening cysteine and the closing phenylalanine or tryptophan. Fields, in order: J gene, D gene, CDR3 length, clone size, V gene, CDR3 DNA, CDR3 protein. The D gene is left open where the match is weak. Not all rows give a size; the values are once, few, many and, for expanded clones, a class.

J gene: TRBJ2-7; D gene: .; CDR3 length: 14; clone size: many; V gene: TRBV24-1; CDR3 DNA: TGTGCCACCAGTGATTTCTTGGGATTCTACGAGCAGTACTTC; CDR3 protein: CATSDFLGFYEQYF
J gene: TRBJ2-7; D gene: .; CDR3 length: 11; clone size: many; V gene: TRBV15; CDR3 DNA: TGTGCCACCAGCAGTCTCTACGAGCAGTACTTC; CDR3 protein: CATSSLYEQYF
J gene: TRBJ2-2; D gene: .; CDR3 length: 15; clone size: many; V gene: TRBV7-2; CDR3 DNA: TGTGCCAGCAGCTTAGTATGGGCGAACACCGGGGAGCTGTTTTTT; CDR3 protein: CASSLVWANTGELFF
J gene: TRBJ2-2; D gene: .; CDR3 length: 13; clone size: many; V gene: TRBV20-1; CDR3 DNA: TGCAGTGCTATCTTCCCGAACACCGGGGAGCTGTTTTTT; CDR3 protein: CSAIFPNTGELFF
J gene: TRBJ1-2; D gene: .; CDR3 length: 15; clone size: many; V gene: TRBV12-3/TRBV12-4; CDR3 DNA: TGTGCCAGCAGATCCGGACAGTCTGGTGGGTATGGCTACACCTTC; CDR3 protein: CASRSGQSGGYGYTF
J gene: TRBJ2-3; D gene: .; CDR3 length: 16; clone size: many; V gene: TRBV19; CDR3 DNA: TGTGCCAGTAGTAGAAAAGGCTACCTCGGCACAGATACGCAGTATTTT; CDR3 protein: CASSRKGYLGTDTQYF
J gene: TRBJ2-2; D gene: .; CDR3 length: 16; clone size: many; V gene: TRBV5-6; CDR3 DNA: TGTGCCAGCAGCCCGGAGACAGGTCTAAACACCGGGGAGCTGTTTTTT; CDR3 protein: CASSPETGLNTGELFF
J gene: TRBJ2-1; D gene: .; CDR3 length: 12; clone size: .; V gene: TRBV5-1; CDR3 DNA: TGCGCCAGCAGCATTGAAGGGAATGAGCAGTTCTTC; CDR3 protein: CASSIEGNEQFF
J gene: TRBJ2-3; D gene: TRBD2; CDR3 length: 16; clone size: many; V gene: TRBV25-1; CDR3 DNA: TGTGCCAGCAGTGGACTAGCGGGGGGCAGCACAGATACGCAGTATTTT; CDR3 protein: CASSGLAGGSTDTQYF
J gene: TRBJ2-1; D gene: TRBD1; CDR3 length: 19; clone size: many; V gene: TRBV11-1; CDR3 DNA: TGTGCCAGCAGCCGGCTCCCGGGACAGGGACTGAGCTCCTACAATGAGCAGTTCTTC; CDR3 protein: CASSRLPGQGLSSYNEQFF
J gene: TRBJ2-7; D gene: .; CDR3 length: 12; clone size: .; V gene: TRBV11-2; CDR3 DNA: TGTGCCAGCAGCCAGACAGGTTACGAGCAGTACTTC; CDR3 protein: CASSQTGYEQYF
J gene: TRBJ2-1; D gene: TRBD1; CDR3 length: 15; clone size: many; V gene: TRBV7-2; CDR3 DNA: TGTGCCAGCAGCTTAAGGGACAGGGGGTCCAATGAGCAGTTCTTC; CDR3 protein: CASSLRDRGSNEQFF
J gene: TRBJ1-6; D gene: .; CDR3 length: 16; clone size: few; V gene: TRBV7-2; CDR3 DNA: TGTGCCAGCAGCTTAGGATGGTTGAGAAACGGGAGACCCCTCCACTTT; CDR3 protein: CASSLGWLRNGRPLHF
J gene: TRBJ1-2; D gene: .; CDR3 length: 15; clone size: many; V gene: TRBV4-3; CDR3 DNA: TGCGCCAGCAGCTCAGTGAACAGGGCCAACTATGGCTACACCTTC; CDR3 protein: CASSSVNRANYGYTF
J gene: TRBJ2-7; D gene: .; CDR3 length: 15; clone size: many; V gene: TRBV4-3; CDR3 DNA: TGCGCCAGCAGCGAAGCCGACGGGAGCTCCTACGAGCAGTACTTC; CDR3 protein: CASSEADGSSYEQYF
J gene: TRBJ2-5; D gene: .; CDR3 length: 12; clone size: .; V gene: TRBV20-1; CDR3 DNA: TGCAGTGCTAGAAATCTACAAGAGACCCAGTACTTC; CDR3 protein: CSARNLQETQYF
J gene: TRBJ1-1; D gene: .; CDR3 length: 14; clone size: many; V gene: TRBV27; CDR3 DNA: TGTGCCAGCAGTTTATACCCCGGCCGGATTGAAGCTTTCTTT; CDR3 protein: CASSLYPGRIEAFF
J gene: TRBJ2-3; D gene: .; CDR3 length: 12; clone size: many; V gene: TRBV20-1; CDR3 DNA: TGCAGTGCTAAGGTTGGGGGAGATACGCAGTATTTT; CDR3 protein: CSAKVGGDTQYF
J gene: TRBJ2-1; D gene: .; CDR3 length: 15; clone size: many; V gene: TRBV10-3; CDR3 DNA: TGTGCCATCAGCGACCCGGGACGGCGGAGCGGGGAGCAGTTCTTC; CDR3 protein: CAISDPGRRSGEQFF
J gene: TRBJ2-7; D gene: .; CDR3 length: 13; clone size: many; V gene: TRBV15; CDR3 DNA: TGTGCCACCAGCAGAGAACTAAACTACGAGCAGTACTTC; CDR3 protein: CATSRELNYEQYF
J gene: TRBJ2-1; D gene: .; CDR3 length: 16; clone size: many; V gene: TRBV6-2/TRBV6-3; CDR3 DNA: TGTGCCAGCAGTACCCTGACTCCCATCCGGTTCGATGAGCAGTTCTTC; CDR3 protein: CASSTLTPIRFDEQFF
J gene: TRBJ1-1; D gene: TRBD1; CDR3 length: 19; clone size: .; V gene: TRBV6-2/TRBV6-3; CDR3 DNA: TGTGCCAGCAGTTTCGGGACAGGGATTCTTTGGAACCAAAACACTGAAGCTTTCTTT; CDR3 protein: CASSFGTGILWNQNTEAFF
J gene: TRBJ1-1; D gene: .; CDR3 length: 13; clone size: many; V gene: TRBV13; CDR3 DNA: TGTGCCAGCAGCGAAGGTCGGAGGACTGAAGCTTTCTTT; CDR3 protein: CASSEGRRTEAFF